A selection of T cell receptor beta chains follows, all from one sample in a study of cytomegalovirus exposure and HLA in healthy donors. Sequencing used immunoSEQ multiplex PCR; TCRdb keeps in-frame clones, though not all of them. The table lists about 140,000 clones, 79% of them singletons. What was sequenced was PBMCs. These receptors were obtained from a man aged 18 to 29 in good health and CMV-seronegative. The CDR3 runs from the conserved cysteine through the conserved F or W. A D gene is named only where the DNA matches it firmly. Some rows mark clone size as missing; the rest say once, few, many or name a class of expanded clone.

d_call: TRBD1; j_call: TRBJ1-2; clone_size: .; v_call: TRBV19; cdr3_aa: CASSMRDRSLRNNYGYTF; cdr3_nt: TGTGCCAGTAGTATGAGGGACAGAAGTCTCAGAAATAACTATGGCTACACCTTC
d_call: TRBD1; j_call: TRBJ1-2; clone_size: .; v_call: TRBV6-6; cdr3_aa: CASSFLTGYSGYTF; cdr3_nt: TGTGCCAGCAGTTTCCTGACAGGGTACTCTGGCTACACCTTC
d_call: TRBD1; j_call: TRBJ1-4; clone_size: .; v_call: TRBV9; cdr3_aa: CASSGSRGTTNEKLFF; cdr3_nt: TGTGCCAGCAGCGGAAGCAGGGGGACGACTAATGAAAAACTGTTTTTT
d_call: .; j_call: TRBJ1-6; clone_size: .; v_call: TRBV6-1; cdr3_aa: CASIGRGNSPLHF; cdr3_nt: TGTGCCAGCATAGGGAGGGGGAATTCACCCCTCCACTTT
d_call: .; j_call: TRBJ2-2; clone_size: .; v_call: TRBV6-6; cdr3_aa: CASTSPGGANTGELFF; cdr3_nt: TGTGCCAGCACCTCCCCGGGGGGCGCGAACACCGGGGAGCTGTTTTTT
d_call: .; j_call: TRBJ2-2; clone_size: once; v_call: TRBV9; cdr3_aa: CASSVARGTGTGELFF; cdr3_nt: TGTGCCAGCAGCGTAGCTAGGGGTACGGGCACCGGGGAGCTGTTTTTT
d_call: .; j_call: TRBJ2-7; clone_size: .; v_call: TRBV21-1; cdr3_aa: CASSKFIRRSGDYEQYF; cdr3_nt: TGTGCCAGCAGCAAATTTATAAGAAGGTCAGGGGACTACGAGCAGTACTTC
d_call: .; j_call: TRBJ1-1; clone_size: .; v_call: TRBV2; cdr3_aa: CASSSTVARTEAFF; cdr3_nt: TGTGCCAGCAGCTCCACGGTCGCGAGGACTGAAGCTTTCTTT
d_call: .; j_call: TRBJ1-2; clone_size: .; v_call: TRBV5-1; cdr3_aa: CASSPTTGSYGYTF; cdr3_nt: TGCGCCAGCAGCCCTACTACAGGGTCCTATGGCTACACCTTC
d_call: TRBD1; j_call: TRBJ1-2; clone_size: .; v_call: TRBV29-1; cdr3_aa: CSGIEDRSSGYGYTF; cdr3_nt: TGCAGCGGGATAGAGGACAGGTCGTCCGGCTATGGCTACACCTTC
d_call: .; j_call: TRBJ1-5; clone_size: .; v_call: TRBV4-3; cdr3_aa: CASSQRAQGGQPQHF; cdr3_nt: TGCGCCAGCAGCCAGCGGGCCCAAGGGGGTCAGCCCCAGCATTTT
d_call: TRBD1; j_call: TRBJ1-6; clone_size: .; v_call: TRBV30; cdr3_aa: CAWSAGTGGNSPLHF; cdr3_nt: TGTGCCTGGAGTGCCGGGACAGGGGGGAATTCACCCCTCCACTTT
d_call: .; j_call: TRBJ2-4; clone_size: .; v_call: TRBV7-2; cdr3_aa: CASSLSGSNNIQYF; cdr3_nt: TGTGCCAGCAGCTTATCCGGGAGTAACAACATTCAGTACTTC
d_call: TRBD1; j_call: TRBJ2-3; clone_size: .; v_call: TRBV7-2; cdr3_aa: CASSPRGTGALFWTDTQYF; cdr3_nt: TGTGCCAGCAGCCCCAGGGGGACAGGGGCCCTTTTTTGGACAGATACGCAGTATTTT
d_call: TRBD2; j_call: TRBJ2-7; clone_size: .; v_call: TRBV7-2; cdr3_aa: CASSLGGGTYEQYF; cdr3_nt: TGTGCCAGCAGCTTAGGGGGGGGGACCTACGAGCAGTACTTC
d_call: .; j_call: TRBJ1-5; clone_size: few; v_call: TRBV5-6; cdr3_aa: CASSLMQGGQPQHF; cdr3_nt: TGTGCCAGCAGCTTGATGCAGGGTGGGCAGCCCCAGCATTTT
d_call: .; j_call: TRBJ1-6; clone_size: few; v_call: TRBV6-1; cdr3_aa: CASSEPGNSPLHF; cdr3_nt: TGTGCCAGCAGTGAACCGGGTAATTCACCCCTCCACTTT
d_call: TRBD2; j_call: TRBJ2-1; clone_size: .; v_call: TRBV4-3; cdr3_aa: CASSIKRGGDEQFF; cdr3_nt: TGCGCCAGCAGCATAAAGCGGGGGGGCGATGAGCAGTTCTTC